This T cell receptor (beta chain) was obtained from a study of cytotoxic CD8 clonotypes in ibrutinib-treated CLL (dated by TCRdb to the early 2020s). Background for the entire study: In this cohort, approximately 15 patients were treatment-naive and ten to eleven were relapsed/refractory, while roughly 18 had unmutated IGHV. Partial responses were observed in roughly 24 patients and complete responses in 2; after a median follow-up of 68 months, remission was maintained in 15 or so patients and progression was observed in approximately twelve. The response samples were drawn at a median of roughly eleven months into treatment, with a range of about 6 to 36 months. An average of about 250,000 productive templates and some 100,000 productive rearrangements was obtained per sample. Longitudinal samples were available for about 30% of the roughly 90 trial participants. Cryopreserved peripheral blood mononuclear cells were collected at three points: before therapy, at response, and at either sustained remission or disease progression. Every remission and progressive disease sample was obtained while ibrutinib was still being received by the patients. The investigation overall reported the following: At baseline, clonality was higher than in age-matched healthy donors and showed a strong correlation with circulating CD8+ T-cell counts. Public clonotypes were found to be uncommon and were observed to contract or remain stable during treatment; the increase in clonality was shown to reflect expansion of private clonotypes at ibrutinib response. Lymph node repertoires were not examined, and the timing of sampling was not matched between patients in sustained remission and those whose disease progressed. At ibrutinib response clonality went up, during sustained remission it held steady, and at progression it dropped back toward baseline.

Inclusive of the bounding cysteine and phenylalanine, the CDR3 is 14 residues long. Only the CDR3 DNA is retained, 42 bases long and in frame from the first base. Trimming takes 3 bases off V and 4 bases off J; junction bases not matched to a gene: 1. Sequences MGHRA (CDR1) and YSYEKL (CDR2) are obtained from the germline V gene. The goal of deep resolution MiSeq sequencing was a depth between 1 in 1 million and 1 in 200,000 T cells, and coverage averaged 10x per clonotype. The immunoSEQ hsTCRB Kit was used to generate the TCR beta libraries. Per the original workflow: ImmunoSEQ Data Assistant and ImmunoSEQ Analyzer were used for data analysis, and V, D and J genes were assigned according to IMGT definitions. Clonality, which ranges from 0 to 1, was calculated by subtracting the normalized Shannon entropy of productive rearrangement frequencies from one. Only overrepresented clonotypes making up at least 0.05% of each patient's repertoire were included in the public clonotype analysis. Repertoires from roughly 13 age-matched healthy donors in immuneACCESS were used as clonality controls. This immuneACCESS table, as held by TCRdb, lists in-frame sequences with V and J called but not all clones. Of the missing ones, under half trace to an unresolved V gene in checked studies; the others have no known cause. V and J calls plus clone size are reproduced from that table; the DNA served to infer D and trimming. The sample yields fewer than 400,000 clones; around 66% were counted once. The leading ten clones occupy roughly 6.7% of the sample.

On this clone: This receptor's antigen is unknown. Per-base quality was not reported, and no clone a single base away is much larger than it.

For TCR beta library preparation, roughly 2 micrograms of genomic DNA was extracted from cryopreserved PBMCs. Longitudinal blood samples from CLL patients receiving ibrutinib monotherapy were subjected to high-throughput TCR beta sequencing. Patients were enrolled in a phase 2 open-label single-center ibrutinib monotherapy trial. The TCR was taken from a human donor with chronic lymphocytic leukemia. The sample in question was PBMCs, obtained after 36 months of ibrutinib treatment. The rearrangement combines TRBV4-1 with TRBJ1-5; 9 central nucleotides agree with TRBD1. CDR3 region: CASSHDRGNQPQHF. The DNA sequence follows: TGCGCCAGCAGCCATGACAGGGGGAATCAGCCCCAGCATTTT.